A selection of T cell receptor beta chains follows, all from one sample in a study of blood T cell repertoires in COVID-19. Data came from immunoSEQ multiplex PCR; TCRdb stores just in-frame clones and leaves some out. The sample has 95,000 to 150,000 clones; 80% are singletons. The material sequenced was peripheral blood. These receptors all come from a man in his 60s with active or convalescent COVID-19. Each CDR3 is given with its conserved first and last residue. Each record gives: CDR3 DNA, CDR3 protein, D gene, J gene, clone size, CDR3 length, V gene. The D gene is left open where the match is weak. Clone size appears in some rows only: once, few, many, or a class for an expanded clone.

CDR3 DNA: TGTGCCAGCAGCCCCCATTCACTTTCCTACGAGCAGTACTTC
CDR3 protein: CASSPHSLSYEQYF
D gene: .
J gene: TRBJ2-7
clone size: .
CDR3 length: 14
V gene: TRBV5-6

CDR3 DNA: TGTGCCAGCAGCTTTGGCCCCGAAAACGAGCAGTACTTC
CDR3 protein: CASSFGPENEQYF
D gene: .
J gene: TRBJ2-7
clone size: .
CDR3 length: 13
V gene: TRBV5-5

CDR3 DNA: TGTGCCAGCAGCTTAGACTTGGTGGGCGGGAGGGCCTTCACCTACAATGAGCAGTTCTTC
CDR3 protein: CASSLDLVGGRAFTYNEQFF
D gene: TRBD2
J gene: TRBJ2-1
clone size: once
CDR3 length: 20
V gene: TRBV11-2

CDR3 DNA: TGTGCCACCAGTGATTTGCAAGTGGGACTAGCGGGAGAAATGAGTGAGCAGTTCTTC
CDR3 protein: CATSDLQVGLAGEMSEQFF
D gene: TRBD2
J gene: TRBJ2-1
clone size: .
CDR3 length: 19
V gene: TRBV24-1

CDR3 DNA: TGCGCCAGCAGCCCCGAGGGAGCCAATTCACCCCTCCACTTT
CDR3 protein: CASSPEGANSPLHF
D gene: .
J gene: TRBJ1-6
clone size: few
CDR3 length: 14
V gene: TRBV5-1

CDR3 DNA: TGTGCCACCAGCAGGTCCGAGGCTAGCGGGAGTCACGAGACCCAGTACTTC
CDR3 protein: CATSRSEASGSHETQYF
D gene: TRBD2
J gene: TRBJ2-5
clone size: .
CDR3 length: 17
V gene: TRBV15

CDR3 DNA: TGTGCCAGCAGCTTAGCCCTTCAAGAGACCCAGTACTTC
CDR3 protein: CASSLALQETQYF
D gene: .
J gene: TRBJ2-5
clone size: .
CDR3 length: 13
V gene: TRBV11-3

CDR3 DNA: TGCGCCAGCAGCTACGACCCTAGCTTTCTCTCCTACGAGCAGTACTTC
CDR3 protein: CASSYDPSFLSYEQYF
D gene: .
J gene: TRBJ2-7
clone size: .
CDR3 length: 16
V gene: TRBV5-1

CDR3 DNA: TGTGCCAGCAGCTTAGGAGGAGGTGAAAAACTGTTTTTT
CDR3 protein: CASSLGGGEKLFF
D gene: .
J gene: TRBJ1-4
clone size: .
CDR3 length: 13
V gene: TRBV5-6

CDR3 DNA: TGTGCCAGTAGTATCGGGCGGACAGATCAGCCCCAGCATTTT
CDR3 protein: CASSIGRTDQPQHF
D gene: .
J gene: TRBJ1-5
clone size: .
CDR3 length: 14
V gene: TRBV19

CDR3 DNA: TGTGCCAGCAGGAAAACGGGACTAGCGGGAAATCTGAATGAGCAGTTCTTC
CDR3 protein: CASRKTGLAGNLNEQFF
D gene: TRBD2
J gene: TRBJ2-1
clone size: .
CDR3 length: 17
V gene: TRBV28

CDR3 DNA: TGTGCCAGCAGCTCCCCCGGGGGGGTCGGGTATGGCTACACCTTC
CDR3 protein: CASSSPGGVGYGYTF
D gene: .
J gene: TRBJ1-2
clone size: .
CDR3 length: 15
V gene: TRBV7-9

CDR3 DNA: TGTGCCAGCCACGGACTAGCGGTTAACACCGGGGAGCTGTTTTTT
CDR3 protein: CASHGLAVNTGELFF
D gene: TRBD2
J gene: TRBJ2-2
clone size: hyperexpanded
CDR3 length: 15
V gene: TRBV5-6

CDR3 DNA: TGTGCCACCAGTGATTTGGCAGGGTCGAAGAACAATGAGCAGTTCTTC
CDR3 protein: CATSDLAGSKNNEQFF
D gene: .
J gene: TRBJ2-1
clone size: few
CDR3 length: 16
V gene: TRBV24-1

CDR3 DNA: TGTGCCAGCAGTTTCTCTTGGACTAGCGGGAGGTTAAGGAATGAGCAGTTCTTC
CDR3 protein: CASSFSWTSGRLRNEQFF
D gene: TRBD2
J gene: TRBJ2-1
clone size: .
CDR3 length: 18
V gene: TRBV27

CDR3 DNA: TGTGCCAGCAGCTTAGTTAGCGGGAGCTCCTACAATGAGCAGTTCTTC
CDR3 protein: CASSLVSGSSYNEQFF
D gene: TRBD2
J gene: TRBJ2-1
clone size: .
CDR3 length: 16
V gene: TRBV7-2

CDR3 DNA: TGTGCCACCCAGGGTATCACTAATGAAAAACTGTTTTTT
CDR3 protein: CATQGITNEKLFF
D gene: .
J gene: TRBJ1-4
clone size: .
CDR3 length: 13
V gene: TRBV10-3

CDR3 DNA: TGTGCCAGCAACAGGCGATATAGCAATCAGCCCCAGCATTTT
CDR3 protein: CASNRRYSNQPQHF
D gene: .
J gene: TRBJ1-5
clone size: .
CDR3 length: 14
V gene: TRBV6-5

CDR3 DNA: TGCGCCACCAGCTTGAGAGCTGGGAGTAGGACTGAAGCTTTCTTT
CDR3 protein: CATSLRAGSRTEAFF
D gene: .
J gene: TRBJ1-1
clone size: .
CDR3 length: 15
V gene: TRBV5-1

CDR3 DNA: TGCAGCATAATGGAGGGACGGATGAACACTGAAGCTTTCTTT
CDR3 protein: CSIMEGRMNTEAFF
D gene: .
J gene: TRBJ1-1
clone size: .
CDR3 length: 14
V gene: TRBV29-1

CDR3 DNA: TGTGCCAGCAGCTTGCAGGGATTTTCTGGAAACACCATATATTTT
CDR3 protein: CASSLQGFSGNTIYF
D gene: .
J gene: TRBJ1-3
clone size: .
CDR3 length: 15
V gene: TRBV5-6

CDR3 DNA: TGCGCCAGCAGCCTGACCTGGACTAGCGGGAGAGATACGCAGTATTTT
CDR3 protein: CASSLTWTSGRDTQYF
D gene: TRBD2
J gene: TRBJ2-3
clone size: .
CDR3 length: 16
V gene: TRBV4-3

CDR3 DNA: TGTGCTAGTGGTTTGGGAACTAGCGGGAGTCGGGGGACCGGGGAGCTGTTTTTT
CDR3 protein: CASGLGTSGSRGTGELFF
D gene: TRBD2
J gene: TRBJ2-2
clone size: .
CDR3 length: 18
V gene: TRBV12-5

CDR3 DNA: TGTGCCAGTAGTATCGACCTCAGGACAGGACCTGAAGCTTTCTTT
CDR3 protein: CASSIDLRTGPEAFF
D gene: TRBD1
J gene: TRBJ1-1
clone size: .
CDR3 length: 15
V gene: TRBV19

CDR3 DNA: TGTGCCAGCACTGCGGGTTCAGAGACCCAGTACTTC
CDR3 protein: CASTAGSETQYF
D gene: .
J gene: TRBJ2-5
clone size: .
CDR3 length: 12
V gene: TRBV6-6

CDR3 DNA: TGTGCCAGCAGCTCTACCGTTGGGAGAAATGAGCAGTTCTTC
CDR3 protein: CASSSTVGRNEQFF
D gene: .
J gene: TRBJ2-1
clone size: .
CDR3 length: 14
V gene: TRBV5-6

CDR3 DNA: TGTGCCAGCAGCTCAAATACAGACTATGGCTACACCTTC
CDR3 protein: CASSSNTDYGYTF
D gene: .
J gene: TRBJ1-2
clone size: .
CDR3 length: 13
V gene: TRBV27

CDR3 DNA: TGTGCCAGCAAGGGGAATGTCTATGGCTACACCTTC
CDR3 protein: CASKGNVYGYTF
D gene: .
J gene: TRBJ1-2
clone size: .
CDR3 length: 12
V gene: TRBV28

CDR3 DNA: TGTGCCAGCAGCAGAAGACAGATGGTAGAGACCCAGTACTTC
CDR3 protein: CASSRRQMVETQYF
D gene: .
J gene: TRBJ2-5
clone size: .
CDR3 length: 14
V gene: TRBV7-2

CDR3 DNA: TGTGCCAGCAGCTTAGACCGGACAGGGTTTCCCCTCCACTTT
CDR3 protein: CASSLDRTGFPLHF
D gene: TRBD1
J gene: TRBJ1-6
clone size: .
CDR3 length: 14
V gene: TRBV13

CDR3 DNA: TGTGCCAGCAGGCCCCTTGGGACTGACGGGTACAATGAGCAGTTCTTC
CDR3 protein: CASRPLGTDGYNEQFF
D gene: .
J gene: TRBJ2-1
clone size: few
CDR3 length: 16
V gene: TRBV27

CDR3 DNA: TGTGCCACCAGTGATTTTAACAGGGGGAACACCGGGGAGCTGTTTTTT
CDR3 protein: CATSDFNRGNTGELFF
D gene: TRBD1
J gene: TRBJ2-2
clone size: .
CDR3 length: 16
V gene: TRBV24-1

CDR3 DNA: TGTGCCATCAGTGATAGAGAGAGCCCCGATACGCAGTATTTT
CDR3 protein: CAISDRESPDTQYF
D gene: .
J gene: TRBJ2-3
clone size: .
CDR3 length: 14
V gene: TRBV10-3

CDR3 DNA: TGTGCCAGCAGTGATGCAGGGGAGCATTCACCCCTCCACTTT
CDR3 protein: CASSDAGEHSPLHF
D gene: .
J gene: TRBJ1-6
clone size: once
CDR3 length: 14
V gene: TRBV6-1

CDR3 DNA: TGTGCCAGCAGCTTAGGTTTCAGGGGAGATACGCAGTATTTT
CDR3 protein: CASSLGFRGDTQYF
D gene: .
J gene: TRBJ2-3
clone size: .
CDR3 length: 14
V gene: TRBV7-8

CDR3 DNA: TGCACCAGCAGCCAGCGAGAGCCCGCCTCCTACAATGAGCAGTTCTTC
CDR3 protein: CTSSQREPASYNEQFF
D gene: .
J gene: TRBJ2-1
clone size: .
CDR3 length: 16
V gene: TRBV1

CDR3 DNA: TGTGCCAGCAGCTTAGCTACCTACTACGCAGATACGCAGTATTTT
CDR3 protein: CASSLATYYADTQYF
D gene: .
J gene: TRBJ2-3
clone size: .
CDR3 length: 15
V gene: TRBV7-8

CDR3 DNA: TGTGCCAGCTCACCGCGGGAGGACGAGCAGTTCTTC
CDR3 protein: CASSPREDEQFF
D gene: TRBD2
J gene: TRBJ2-1
clone size: once
CDR3 length: 12
V gene: TRBV18

CDR3 DNA: TGTGCCAGCAGCTTGTCGACTAGCGGGGGCACAGATACGCAGTATTTT
CDR3 protein: CASSLSTSGGTDTQYF
D gene: TRBD2
J gene: TRBJ2-3
clone size: .
CDR3 length: 16
V gene: TRBV5-5

CDR3 DNA: TGTGCCAGCAGCTTACCCCTAGCAGGCTACAATGAGCAGTTCTTC
CDR3 protein: CASSLPLAGYNEQFF
D gene: .
J gene: TRBJ2-1
clone size: .
CDR3 length: 15
V gene: TRBV7-2

CDR3 DNA: TGTGCCAGCAGCCAAGACAGGGGGCTCGGCTACACCTTC
CDR3 protein: CASSQDRGLGYTF
D gene: TRBD1
J gene: TRBJ1-2
clone size: .
CDR3 length: 13
V gene: TRBV4-2

CDR3 DNA: TGTGCCAGCAACCCGCTACATACAGGGATGGGAGATACGCAGTATTTT
CDR3 protein: CASNPLHTGMGDTQYF
D gene: .
J gene: TRBJ2-3
clone size: .
CDR3 length: 16
V gene: TRBV10-3

CDR3 DNA: TGTGCCAGCAGCTTTAGCGGAGCGAACACCGGGGAGCTGTTTTTT
CDR3 protein: CASSFSGANTGELFF
D gene: .
J gene: TRBJ2-2
clone size: few
CDR3 length: 15
V gene: TRBV5-6

CDR3 DNA: TGTGCTAGTGGTTTGCCAGGAACTGAAGCTTTCTTT
CDR3 protein: CASGLPGTEAFF
D gene: .
J gene: TRBJ1-1
clone size: .
CDR3 length: 12
V gene: TRBV12-5

CDR3 DNA: TGCGCCAGCAGCGTGGACAGGCCGAACTATGGCTACACCTTC
CDR3 protein: CASSVDRPNYGYTF
D gene: TRBD1
J gene: TRBJ1-2
clone size: .
CDR3 length: 14
V gene: TRBV5-1

CDR3 DNA: TGTGCCAGCAGTGGGGGCGACGAGCAGTACTTC
CDR3 protein: CASSGGDEQYF
D gene: .
J gene: TRBJ2-7
clone size: .
CDR3 length: 11
V gene: TRBV25-1

CDR3 DNA: TGTGCCAGCAGCTTAGCGCCGGTGATCAGGAATGAGCAGTTCTTC
CDR3 protein: CASSLAPVIRNEQFF
D gene: .
J gene: TRBJ2-1
clone size: .
CDR3 length: 15
V gene: TRBV7-7

CDR3 DNA: TGTGCCAGCAGCTCGCGGGACGATTACGAGCAGTACTTC
CDR3 protein: CASSSRDDYEQYF
D gene: .
J gene: TRBJ2-7
clone size: .
CDR3 length: 13
V gene: TRBV5-5

CDR3 DNA: TGCGCCAGCAGCCAGGGCTCAGGGTACAATGAGCAGTTCTTC
CDR3 protein: CASSQGSGYNEQFF
D gene: .
J gene: TRBJ2-1
clone size: .
CDR3 length: 14
V gene: TRBV4-3

CDR3 DNA: TGTGCCATCAGGGACAGGGTGGGAAGTCAGCCCCAGCATTTT
CDR3 protein: CAIRDRVGSQPQHF
D gene: TRBD1
J gene: TRBJ1-5
clone size: .
CDR3 length: 14
V gene: TRBV10-3

CDR3 DNA: TGTGCCAGCAGCCCTACCACGGAGACCCAGTACTTC
CDR3 protein: CASSPTTETQYF
D gene: .
J gene: TRBJ2-5
clone size: once
CDR3 length: 12
V gene: TRBV7-2

CDR3 DNA: TGTGCCAGCTCACCGGGCAGCACAGCTAACTATGGCTACACCTTC
CDR3 protein: CASSPGSTANYGYTF
D gene: .
J gene: TRBJ1-2
clone size: .
CDR3 length: 15
V gene: TRBV18

CDR3 DNA: TGCGCCAGCAGCCAAGATCCTGGCGGGGGCAATGAGCAGTTCTTC
CDR3 protein: CASSQDPGGGNEQFF
D gene: TRBD2
J gene: TRBJ2-1
clone size: once
CDR3 length: 15
V gene: TRBV4-1

CDR3 DNA: TGTGCCAGCAGCTTAGGTTGGGACATCACAGATACGCAGTATTTT
CDR3 protein: CASSLGWDITDTQYF
D gene: .
J gene: TRBJ2-3
clone size: .
CDR3 length: 15
V gene: TRBV7-2

CDR3 DNA: TGTGCCATCAGAGAGGGGACAGAGCGAAATGCTTTCTTT
CDR3 protein: CAIREGTERNAFF
D gene: TRBD1
J gene: TRBJ1-1
clone size: .
CDR3 length: 13
V gene: TRBV10-3

CDR3 DNA: TGTGCCAGCAGACCCTTAGCGGGCTACAATGAGCAGTTCTTC
CDR3 protein: CASRPLAGYNEQFF
D gene: TRBD2
J gene: TRBJ2-1
clone size: .
CDR3 length: 14
V gene: TRBV7-9